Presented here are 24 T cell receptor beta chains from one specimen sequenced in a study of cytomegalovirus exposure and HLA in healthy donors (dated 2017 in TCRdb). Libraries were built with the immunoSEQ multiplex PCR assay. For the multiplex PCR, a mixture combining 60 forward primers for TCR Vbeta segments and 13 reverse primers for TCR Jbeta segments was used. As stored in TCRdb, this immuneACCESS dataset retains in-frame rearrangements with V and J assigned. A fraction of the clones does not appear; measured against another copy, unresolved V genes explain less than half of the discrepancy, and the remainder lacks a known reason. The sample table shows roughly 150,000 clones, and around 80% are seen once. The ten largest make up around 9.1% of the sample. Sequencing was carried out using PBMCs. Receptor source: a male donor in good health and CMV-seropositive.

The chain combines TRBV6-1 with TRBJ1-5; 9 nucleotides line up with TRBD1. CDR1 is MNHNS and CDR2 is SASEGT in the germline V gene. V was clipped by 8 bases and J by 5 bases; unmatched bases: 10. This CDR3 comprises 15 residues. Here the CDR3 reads CASSSVGQGDQPQHF. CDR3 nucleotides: TGTGCCAGCTCCAGTGTGGGACAGGGAGATCAGCCCCAGCATTTT.

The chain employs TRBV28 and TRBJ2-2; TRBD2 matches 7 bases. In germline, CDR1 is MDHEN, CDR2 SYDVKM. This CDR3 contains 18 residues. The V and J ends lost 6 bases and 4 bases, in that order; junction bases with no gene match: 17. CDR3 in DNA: TGTGCCAGCAGCCCGCTGATGGGTCTAGCGGCGATCACCGGGGAGCTGTTTTTT. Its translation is CASSPLMGLAAITGELFF.

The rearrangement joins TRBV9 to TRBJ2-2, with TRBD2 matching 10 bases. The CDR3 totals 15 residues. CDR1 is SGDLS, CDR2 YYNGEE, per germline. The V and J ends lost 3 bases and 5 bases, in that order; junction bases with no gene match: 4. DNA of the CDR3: TGTGCCAGCAGCGCCGTGACTAGCGGGACCGGGGAGCTGTTTTTT. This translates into CASSAVTSGTGELFF.

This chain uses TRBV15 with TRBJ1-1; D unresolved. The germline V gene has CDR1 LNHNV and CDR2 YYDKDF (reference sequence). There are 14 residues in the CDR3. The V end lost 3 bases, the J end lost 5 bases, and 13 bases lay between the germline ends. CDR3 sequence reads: CATSSSPGWTEAFF. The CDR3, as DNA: TGTGCCACCAGCAGTTCCCCGGGGTGGACTGAAGCTTTCTTT.

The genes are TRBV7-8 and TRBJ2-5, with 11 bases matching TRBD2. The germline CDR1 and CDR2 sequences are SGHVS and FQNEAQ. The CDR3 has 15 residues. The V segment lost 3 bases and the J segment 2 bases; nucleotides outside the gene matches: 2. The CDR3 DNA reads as TGTGCCAGCAGCTTGGGACTAGCGGAGCAAGAGACCCAGTACTTC. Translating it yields CASSLGLAEQETQYF.

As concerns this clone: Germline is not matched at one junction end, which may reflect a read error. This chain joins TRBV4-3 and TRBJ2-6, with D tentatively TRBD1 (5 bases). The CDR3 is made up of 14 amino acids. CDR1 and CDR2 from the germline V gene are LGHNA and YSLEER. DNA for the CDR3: TGCGCCAGCAGCCGCAGCTCTGGGGCCAACGGCCTGACTTTC. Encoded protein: CASSRSSGANGLTF.

The CDR3 sequence is CASRTSGTSYEQYF. CDR3 nucleotides: TGTGCCAGCCGGACTAGCGGGACATCCTACGAGCAGTACTTC. J is TRBJ2-7 and V is TRBV7-2, with 12 bases aligning to TRBD2. Trimming removed 8 bases from V and 1 base from J; junction bases left unmatched: 3. The CDR3 has 14 residues. Germline-derived CDR1 and CDR2 are SGHTA and FQGNSA.

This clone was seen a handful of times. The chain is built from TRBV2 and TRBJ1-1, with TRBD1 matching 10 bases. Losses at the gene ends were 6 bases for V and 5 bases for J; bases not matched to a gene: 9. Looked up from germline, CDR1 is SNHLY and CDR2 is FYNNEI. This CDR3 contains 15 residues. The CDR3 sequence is CASRDRGLGETEAFF. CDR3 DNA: TGTGCCAGCAGAGACAGGGGGCTAGGCGAGACTGAAGCTTTCTTT.

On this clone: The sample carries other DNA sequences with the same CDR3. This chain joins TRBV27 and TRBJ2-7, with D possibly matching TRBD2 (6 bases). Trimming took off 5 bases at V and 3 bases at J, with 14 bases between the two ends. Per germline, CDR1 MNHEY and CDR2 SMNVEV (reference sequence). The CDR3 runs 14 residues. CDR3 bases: TGTGCCAGCAGTCCCACCGGGGGAAGCTACGAGCAGTACTTC. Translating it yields CASSPTGGSYEQYF.

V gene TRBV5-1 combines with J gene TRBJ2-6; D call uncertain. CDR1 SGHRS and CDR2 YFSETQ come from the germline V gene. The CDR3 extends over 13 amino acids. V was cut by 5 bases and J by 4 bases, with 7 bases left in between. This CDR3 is CASRASGANVLTF. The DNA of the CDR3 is TGCGCCAGCAGGGCTTCCGGGGCCAACGTCCTGACTTTC.

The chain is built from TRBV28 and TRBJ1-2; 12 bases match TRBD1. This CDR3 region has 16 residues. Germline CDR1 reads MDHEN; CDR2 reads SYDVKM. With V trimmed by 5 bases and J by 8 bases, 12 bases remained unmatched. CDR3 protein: CASSPSPGQGAGGYTF. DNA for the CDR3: TGTGCCAGCAGTCCAAGTCCGGGACAGGGGGCAGGAGGCTACACCTTC.

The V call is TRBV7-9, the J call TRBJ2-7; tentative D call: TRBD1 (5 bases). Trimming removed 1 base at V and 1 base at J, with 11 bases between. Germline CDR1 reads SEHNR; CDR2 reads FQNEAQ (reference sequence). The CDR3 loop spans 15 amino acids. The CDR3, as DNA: TGTGCCAGCAGCTTAGTGGTGGGGCCTTCCTACGAGCAGTACTTC. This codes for CASSLVVGPSYEQYF.

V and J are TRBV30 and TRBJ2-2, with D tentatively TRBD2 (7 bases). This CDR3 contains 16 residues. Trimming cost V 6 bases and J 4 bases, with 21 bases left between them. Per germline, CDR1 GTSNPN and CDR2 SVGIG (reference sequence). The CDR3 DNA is TGTGCCTGCCTTGGGACACGCGGGAGTTTCACCGGGGAGCTGTTTTTT. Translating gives CACLGTRGSFTGELFF.

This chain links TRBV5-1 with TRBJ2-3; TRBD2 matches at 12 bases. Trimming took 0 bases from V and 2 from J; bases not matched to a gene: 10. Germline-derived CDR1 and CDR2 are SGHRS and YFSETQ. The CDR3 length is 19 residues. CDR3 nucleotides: TGCGCCAGCAGCTTGGCGACTAGCGGGGGAGGACCTCCCACAGATACGCAGTATTTT. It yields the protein CASSLATSGGGPPTDTQYF.

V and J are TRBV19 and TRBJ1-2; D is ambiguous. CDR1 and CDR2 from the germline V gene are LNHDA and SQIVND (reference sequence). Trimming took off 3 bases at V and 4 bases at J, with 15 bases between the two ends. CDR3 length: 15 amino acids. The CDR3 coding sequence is TGTGCCAGTAGTATCTCGGCGACGGAGCTCTATGGCTACACCTTC. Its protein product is CASSISATELYGYTF.

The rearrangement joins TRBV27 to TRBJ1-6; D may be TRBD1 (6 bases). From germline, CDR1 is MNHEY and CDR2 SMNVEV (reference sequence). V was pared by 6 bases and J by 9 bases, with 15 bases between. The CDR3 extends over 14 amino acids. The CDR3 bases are TGTGCCAGCAGCCCTGGGGGCGTAGGTTCACCCCTCCACTTT. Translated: CASSPGGVGSPLHF.

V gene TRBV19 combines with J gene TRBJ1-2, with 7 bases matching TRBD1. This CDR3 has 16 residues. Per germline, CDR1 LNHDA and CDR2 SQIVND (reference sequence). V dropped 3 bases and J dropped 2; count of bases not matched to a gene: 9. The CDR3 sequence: CASSMGTALGNYGYTF. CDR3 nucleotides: TGTGCCAGTAGTATGGGGACAGCCTTAGGAAACTATGGCTACACCTTC.

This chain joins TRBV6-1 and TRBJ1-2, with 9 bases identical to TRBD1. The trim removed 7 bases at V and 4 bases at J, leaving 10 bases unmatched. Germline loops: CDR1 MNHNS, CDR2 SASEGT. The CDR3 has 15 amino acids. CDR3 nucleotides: TGTGCCAGCACTATCCGGGACAGGGTAGGCTATGGCTACACCTTC. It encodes CASTIRDRVGYGYTF.

Here the CDR3 DNA reads TGCGCCAGCAGCCAAGATGCACTAGCGGGCTCCTACGAGCAGTACTTC. Protein: CASSQDALAGSYEQYF. J is TRBJ2-7 and V is TRBV4-3, with 9 bases that match TRBD2. The CDR3 is 16 amino acids. Trimming at V came to 0 bases and at J to 0 bases, leaving 3 bases not matched to a gene. CDR1 is LGHNA, CDR2 YSLEER, per germline.

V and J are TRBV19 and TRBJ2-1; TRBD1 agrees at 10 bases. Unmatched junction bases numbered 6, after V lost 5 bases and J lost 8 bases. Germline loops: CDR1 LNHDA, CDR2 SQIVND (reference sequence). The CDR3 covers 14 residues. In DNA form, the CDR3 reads TGTGCCAGTAGTGCCTCCGGGACAGGGGATGAGCAGTTCTTC. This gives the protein CASSASGTGDEQFF.

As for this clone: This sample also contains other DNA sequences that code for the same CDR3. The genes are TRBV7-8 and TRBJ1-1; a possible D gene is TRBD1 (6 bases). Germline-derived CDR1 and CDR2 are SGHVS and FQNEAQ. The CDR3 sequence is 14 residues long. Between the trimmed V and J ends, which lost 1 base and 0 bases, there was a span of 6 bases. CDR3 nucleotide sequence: TGTGCCAGCAGCTTAGACAGGGTGAACACTGAAGCTTTCTTT. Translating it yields CASSLDRVNTEAFF.

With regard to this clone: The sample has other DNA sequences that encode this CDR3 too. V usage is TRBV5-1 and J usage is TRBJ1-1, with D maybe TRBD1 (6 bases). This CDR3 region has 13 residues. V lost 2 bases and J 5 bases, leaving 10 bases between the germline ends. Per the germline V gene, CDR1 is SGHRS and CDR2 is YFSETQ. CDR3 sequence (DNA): TGCGCCAGCAGCTTCCAGGGGAATACTGAAGCTTTCTTT. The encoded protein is CASSFQGNTEAFF.

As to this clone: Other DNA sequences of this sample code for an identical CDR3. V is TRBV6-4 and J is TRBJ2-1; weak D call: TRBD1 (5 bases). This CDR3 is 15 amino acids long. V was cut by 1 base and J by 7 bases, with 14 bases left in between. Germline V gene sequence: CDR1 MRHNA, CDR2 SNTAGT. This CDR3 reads CASSDLGLGRNEQFF. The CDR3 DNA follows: TGTGCCAGCAGTGACTTGGGGCTAGGTCGGAATGAGCAGTTCTTC.

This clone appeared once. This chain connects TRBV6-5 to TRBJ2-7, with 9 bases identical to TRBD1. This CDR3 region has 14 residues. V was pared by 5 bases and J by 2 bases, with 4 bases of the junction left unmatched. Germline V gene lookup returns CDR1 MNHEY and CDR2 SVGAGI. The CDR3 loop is CASSEQGAAYEQYF. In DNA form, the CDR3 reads TGTGCCAGCAGTGAACAGGGGGCGGCCTACGAGCAGTACTTC.